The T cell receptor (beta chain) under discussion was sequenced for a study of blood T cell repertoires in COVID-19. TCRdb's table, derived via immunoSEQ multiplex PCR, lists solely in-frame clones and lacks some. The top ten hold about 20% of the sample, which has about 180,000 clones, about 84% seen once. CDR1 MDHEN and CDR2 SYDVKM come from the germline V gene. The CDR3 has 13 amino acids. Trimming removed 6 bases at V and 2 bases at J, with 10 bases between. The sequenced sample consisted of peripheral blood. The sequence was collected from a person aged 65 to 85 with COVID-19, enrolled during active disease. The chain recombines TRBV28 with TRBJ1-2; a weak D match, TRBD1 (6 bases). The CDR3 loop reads CASRQGPNYGYTF. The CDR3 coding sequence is TGTGCCAGCAGACAGGGACCAAACTATGGCTACACCTTC.